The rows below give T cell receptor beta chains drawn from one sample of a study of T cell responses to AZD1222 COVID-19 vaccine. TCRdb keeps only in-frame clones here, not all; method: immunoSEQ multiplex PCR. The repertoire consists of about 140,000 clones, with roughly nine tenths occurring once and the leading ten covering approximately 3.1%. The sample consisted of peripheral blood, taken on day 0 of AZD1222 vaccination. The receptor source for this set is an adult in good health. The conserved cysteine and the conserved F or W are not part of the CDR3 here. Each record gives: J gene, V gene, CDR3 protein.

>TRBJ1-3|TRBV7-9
ASSPGQGGGNTIY
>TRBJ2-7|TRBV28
ASIAGGRHSYEQY
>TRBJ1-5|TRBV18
ASSPGQNNQPQH
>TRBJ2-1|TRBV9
ASSQPARGALSSYNEQF
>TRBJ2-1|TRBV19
ASSRGLATYNEQF
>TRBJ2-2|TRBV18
ASSPVGNTGELF
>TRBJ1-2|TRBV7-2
ASSLNGGANYGYT
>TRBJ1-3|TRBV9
ASSVGVQTGNTIY
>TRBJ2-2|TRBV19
ASRVSTGELF
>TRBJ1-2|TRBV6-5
ASSSPQEGYGYT
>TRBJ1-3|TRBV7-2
ASSHRGRSISSGNTIY
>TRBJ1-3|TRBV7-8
ASSRGPGVSGNTIY
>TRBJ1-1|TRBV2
AQRDRGPAF
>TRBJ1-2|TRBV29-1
SVQIGVAYGYT
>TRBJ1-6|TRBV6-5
ASSPGKGYNSPLH
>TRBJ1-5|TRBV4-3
ASSPSFGGRQPQH
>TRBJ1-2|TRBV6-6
ASSYPGGDGYT
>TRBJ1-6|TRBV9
ASSVVAQVINSPLH
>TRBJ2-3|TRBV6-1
ASSELPKAQY
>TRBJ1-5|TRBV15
ATSRDWFSIHQPQH
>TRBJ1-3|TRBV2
ASKATRGHRTNTIY
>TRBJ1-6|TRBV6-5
ASQQDRDSPLH
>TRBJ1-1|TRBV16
ASSLQMNTEAF
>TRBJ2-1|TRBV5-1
ASSLTSGAYNEQF
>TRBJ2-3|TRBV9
ASSVSPLRGGSTDTQY
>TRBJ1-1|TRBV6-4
ASNIGGMNTEAF
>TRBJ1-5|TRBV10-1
ASSETGGNQPQH